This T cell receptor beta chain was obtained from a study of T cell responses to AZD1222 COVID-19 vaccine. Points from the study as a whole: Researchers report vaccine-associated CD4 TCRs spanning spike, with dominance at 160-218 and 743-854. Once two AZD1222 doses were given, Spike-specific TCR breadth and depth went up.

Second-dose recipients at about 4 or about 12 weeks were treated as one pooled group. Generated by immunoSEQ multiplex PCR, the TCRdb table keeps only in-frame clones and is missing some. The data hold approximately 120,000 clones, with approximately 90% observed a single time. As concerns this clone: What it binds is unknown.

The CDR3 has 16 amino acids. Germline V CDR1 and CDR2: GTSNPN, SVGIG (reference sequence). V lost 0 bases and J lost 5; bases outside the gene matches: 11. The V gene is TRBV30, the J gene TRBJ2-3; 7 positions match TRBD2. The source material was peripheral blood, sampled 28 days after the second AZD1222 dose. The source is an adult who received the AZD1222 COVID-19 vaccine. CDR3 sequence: CAWSVKRGGSGDTQYF. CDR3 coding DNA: TGTGCCTGGAGTGTGAAGCGGGGAGGGTCCGGAGATACGCAGTATTTT.